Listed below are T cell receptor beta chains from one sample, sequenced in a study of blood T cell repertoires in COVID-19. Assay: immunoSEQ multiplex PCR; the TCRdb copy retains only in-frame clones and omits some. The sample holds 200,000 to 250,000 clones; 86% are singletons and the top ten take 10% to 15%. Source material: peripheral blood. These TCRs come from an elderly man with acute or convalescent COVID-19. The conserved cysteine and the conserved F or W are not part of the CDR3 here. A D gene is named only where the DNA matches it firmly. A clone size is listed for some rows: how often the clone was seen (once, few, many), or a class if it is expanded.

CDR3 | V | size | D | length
AIKVGEGTEAF | TRBV10-3 | - | - | 11
ASSPETDTQY | TRBV18 | - | - | 10
ASSQGASGREYEQY | TRBV28 | - | TRBD2 | 14
ASSSPGQETQY | TRBV5-6 | - | - | 11
ASRKTSGSWDTQY | TRBV5-4 | - | TRBD2 | 13
ATSRDPIRDSRRDSTDTQY | TRBV15 | once | - | 19
ASSGSLGSFYGYT | TRBV25-1 | few | - | 13
ASSLAGGTNYGYT | TRBV5-4 | - | - | 13
AISEGQLTRGNTIY | TRBV10-3 | - | - | 14
ATIGTDSYEQY | TRBV6-5 | - | TRBD1 | 11
ASSLRRGHTGELF | TRBV7-9 | - | TRBD1 | 13
ASSRLLAGGRVNEQF | TRBV2 | once | TRBD2 | 15
ATSRPGLAGQETQY | TRBV15 | - | TRBD2 | 14
ASSQVQSTEAF | TRBV14 | - | - | 11